This TCR beta chain appears in the sequencing data of a study of blood T cell repertoires in COVID-19. At the level of the study: COVID-19 samples collected from the United States, Italy and Spain covered acute and convalescent phases. In each case, the material was cDNA or gDNA derived from T cells, B-cell-depleted T cells, or PBMCs.

Only one count was recorded for this clone. Germline V gene lookup returns CDR1 LGHDT and CDR2 YNNKEL (reference sequence). The CDR3 has 16 amino acids. V gave up 5 bases and J gave up 6 bases, with 22 bases separating them. Source study methods: Estimation of nucleated cell counts was performed using reference gene primer amplification. Repertoires were generated with immunoSEQ multiplex PCR, while TCRdb's copy carries only in-frame clones and drops some. The DNA gave D and trimming, while V, J and clone size come from that table. Among around 270,000 clones listed, around 84% were seen once. The TCR originated in a woman aged 40-49 years who had recovered from COVID-19. The rearrangement joins TRBV3-1 (or the pseudogene TRBV3-2) to TRBJ1-2, with a possible D match to TRBD1 (5 bases). Sample: peripheral blood. This CDR3 reads CASSSSGGEGLNGYTF. CDR3 DNA sequence: TGTGCCAGCAGCTCAAGTGGTGGCGAGGGACTGAATGGCTACACCTTC.